These T cell receptor beta chains were read from a single sample in a study of shared clonotypes between healthy human individuals. Only in-frame clones appear in the TCRdb table, and some are missing; sequencing was by immunoSEQ multiplex PCR. The repertoire holds nearly 2 million clones, with approximately 94% as singletons. Material: naive CD8+ T cells sorted from blood. Receptor source: a man between 18 and 35 years old in good health. Each CDR3 is given with its conserved first and last residue. A D gene is named only where the DNA matches it firmly. Size is stated for part of the rows, as once, few or many counts, or as a class when the clone is expanded.

v_call	j_call	d_call	clone_size	cdr3_nt	cdr3_aa
TRBV18	TRBJ2-2	TRBD2	NA	TGTGCCAGCTCACTCGCTAGCGGGAGTTCTACCGGGGAGCTGTTTTTT	CASSLASGSSTGELFF
TRBV14	TRBJ2-1	NA	NA	TGTGCCAGCAGCCAAGAAGTCCCCACCTACAATGAGCAGTTCTTC	CASSQEVPTYNEQFF
TRBV7-2	TRBJ2-1	NA	NA	TGTGCCAGCAGCTTCGAGCGGGCTAGCTCCTACAATGAGCAGTTCTTC	CASSFERASSYNEQFF
TRBV6-5	TRBJ1-1	NA	once	TGTGCCAGCAGTTACTCGATGGGGGTAGACACTGAAGCTTTCTTT	CASSYSMGVDTEAFF
TRBV10-2	TRBJ2-7	NA	NA	TGCGCCAGCAGTGTGGCCCACTACGAGCAGTACTTC	CASSVAHYEQYF
TRBV10-2	TRBJ2-7	NA	NA	TGCGCCAGCAGCCTCAGTAGCGAGCAGTACTTC	CASSLSSEQYF
TRBV9	TRBJ2-4	NA	NA	TGTGCCAGCAGCGGACAGGACAACATTCAGTACTTC	CASSGQDNIQYF
TRBV7-9	TRBJ2-6	TRBD1	NA	TGTGCCAGCAGCACCTTAAATAGGGACAGGGGGAGTGGGGCCAACGTCCTGACTTTC	CASSTLNRDRGSGANVLTF
TRBV28	TRBJ1-5	NA	NA	TGTGCCAGCAGTTTCTTTCCCGACAGCAATCAGCCCCAGCATTTT	CASSFFPDSNQPQHF
TRBV27	TRBJ2-7	TRBD2	NA	TGTGCCAGCAGTCCAGCGGGAGGGAGCTCCTACGAGCAGTACTTC	CASSPAGGSSYEQYF
TRBV7-9	TRBJ1-6	TRBD1	NA	TGTGCCAGCAGCTTACGACAGGGCAGTTCAATTAATTCACCCCTCCACTTT	CASSLRQGSSINSPLHF
TRBV6-4	TRBJ2-2	TRBD2	NA	TGTGCCAGCAGTGAAGGACTAGCGTCTAACCCCGGGGAGCTGTTTTTT	CASSEGLASNPGELFF
TRBV23-1	TRBJ2-7	NA	few	TGCGCCAGGCCCGATCCGCGGCCCGAGGGGGAGCAGTACTTC	CARPDPRPEGEQYF
TRBV10-2	TRBJ2-7	NA	NA	TGCGCCAGCAGTGAGTCTCGGGGGCGGCTTTCCTACGAGCAGTACTTC	CASSESRGRLSYEQYF
TRBV19	TRBJ2-7	TRBD1	NA	TGTGCCAGTAGTAAACACCCCGGGACAGGGGAGTCCGAGCAGTACTTC	CASSKHPGTGESEQYF
TRBV28	TRBJ2-1	TRBD1	NA	TGTGCCAGCAGTTATAACGACAGGGGCTATGAGCAGTTCTTC	CASSYNDRGYEQFF
TRBV5-6	TRBJ2-3	TRBD2	NA	TGTGCCAGCAGCCAGAAACTAGCGGGGGGGCCCACAGATACGCAGTATTTT	CASSQKLAGGPTDTQYF
TRBV10-3	TRBJ2-2	TRBD2	NA	TGTGCCATCAGGGCGACTAGCGGGAGGGAAAACACCGGGGAGCTGTTTTTT	CAIRATSGRENTGELFF
TRBV5-1	TRBJ2-7	TRBD2	once	TGCGCCAGCAGCTTGGCCACGGGGGGATCCCTCTACGAGCAGTACTTC	CASSLATGGSLYEQYF
TRBV7-8	TRBJ1-1	NA	NA	TGTGCCAGCAGCTCAATTTCGAACACTGAAGCTTTCTTT	CASSSISNTEAFF
TRBV29-1	TRBJ2-7	TRBD1	NA	TGCAGCGTTGAACACTTTACAGGGGGCGCATCCTACGAGCAGTACTTC	CSVEHFTGGASYEQYF
TRBV28	TRBJ2-1	NA	NA	TGTGCCAGCAGCTTCGGTCCGGGCAATGAGCAGTTCTTC	CASSFGPGNEQFF